These 17 T cell receptor beta chains were all obtained from the same sample, sequenced in a study of vaccination and CD4 T cells after COVID-19. Sequenced with the Oncomine TCR Beta short-read assay was DNA taken from cultured CD4+ T cells. TCRdb fed the PCR reads into MiXCR, producing one record per CDR3 protein. The sample has approximately 15,000 distinct CDR3 sequences, less than 65% seen once. Treatment denoted: approximately 11-day PBMC culture with coronavirus spike peptide pools or control peptides (ViraFEST assay). Antigens of these TCRs are unknown. Material: CD4+ T cells from blood, cultured in vitro, obtained before SARS-CoV-2 vaccination. All receptors come from a human donor who had recovered from COVID-19.

In its sample, this clonotype ranks as large. The rearrangement joins TRBV20-1 to TRBJ1-1; no firm D call. Per the germline V gene, CDR1 is DFQATT and CDR2 is SNEGSKA (reference sequence). The ends were cut back, 3 bases at V and 1 base at J, with 21 bases in the middle. The CDR3 spans 17 residues. The CDR3 loop is CSASSVLWASSNTEAFF. CDR3 sequence (DNA): TGCAGTGCTAGCTCCGTATTGTGGGCCTCCTCGAACACTGAAGCTTTCTTT.

This chain links TRBV20-1 with TRBJ2-1, with 11 bases aligning to TRBD2. Trimming at V came to 5 bases and at J to 1 base, leaving 7 bases not matched to a gene. The germline CDR1 and CDR2 sequences are DFQATT and SNEGSKA (reference sequence). The CDR3 is 16 amino acids. CDR3 amino acids: CSADRLAGHSYNEQFF. CDR3 bases: TGCAGTGCTGACCGACTAGCGGGGCATTCCTACAATGAGCAGTTCTTC.

CDR3 sequence (DNA): TGTGCCAGCAGCGTAGCATCAGATACGCAGTATTTT. It yields the protein CASSVASDTQYF. The chain is built from TRBV5-4 and TRBJ2-3; D is undetermined. With 4 bases removed from V and 4 bases from J, the gap between germline ends came to 7 bases. Germline CDR1 is SGHNT and CDR2 is YYREEE (reference sequence). The CDR3 consists of 12 residues.

The chain links TRBV6-5 to TRBJ2-4, with D tentatively TRBD1 (6 bases). Trimming cost V 2 bases and J 0 bases, with 11 bases left between them. The CDR3 has 16 amino acids. Germline V lookup: CDR1 MNHEY, CDR2 SVGAGI. The CDR3 spells CASSYIQGIAKNIQYF. The CDR3 DNA reads TGTGCCAGCAGTTACATACAGGGTATAGCCAAAAACATTCAGTACTTC.

The chain is built from TRBV2 and TRBJ2-7; 7 bases map to TRBD2. The CDR3 is made up of 13 amino acids. V trimming: 6 bases; J trimming: 3 bases; junction bases outside the gene matches: 5. The V gene's germline CDR1 is SNHLY and CDR2 FYNNEI. CDR3 region: CASRGAGYYEQYF. The DNA of the CDR3 is TGTGCCAGCAGGGGAGCGGGGTACTACGAGCAGTACTTC.

The chain combines TRBV28 with TRBJ1-2; no clear D. V was clipped by 6 bases and J by 3 bases, with 11 bases between them. Germline V gene lookup returns CDR1 MDHEN and CDR2 SYDVKM. The CDR3 spans 13 residues. CDR3 region: CASSPTPYYGYTF. The CDR3 DNA reads TGTGCCAGCAGCCCGACCCCATACTATGGCTACACCTTC.

This rearrangement joins TRBV6-2 or TRBV6-3 to TRBJ2-3, with TRBD2 matching over 10 bases. V gave up 6 bases and J gave up 6 bases; unmatched junction bases: 9. Germline CDR1 and CDR2: MNHEY and SVGEGT. CDR3 length: 15 residues. The CDR3 nucleotides read TGTGCCAGCAGCCCGAGACTAGCGGGCGAGGATACGCAGTATTTT. This gives the protein CASSPRLAGEDTQYF.

This chain uses TRBV7-2 with TRBJ1-6; D is undetermined. Trimming stripped 1 base from V and 5 bases from J, with 18 bases between. This CDR3 is built from 18 residues. CDR1 is SGHTA and CDR2 is FQGNSA in the germline V gene. DNA of the CDR3: TGTGCCAGCAGCTTAGTACGGCCTGGCAGCAGTAATAATTCACCCCTCCACTTT. Its translation: CASSLVRPGSSNNSPLHF.

This clonotype was observed a few times. The chain links TRBV20-1 to TRBJ2-5; D may be TRBD1 (5 bases). CDR1 is DFQATT, CDR2 SNEGSKA, per germline (reference sequence). Trimming pared 0 bases from V and 2 bases from J, leaving 16 bases between. This CDR3 spans 16 amino acids. The CDR3 DNA follows: TGCAGTGCTAGAGATCCGGAGACAGTCACACAAGAGACCCAGTACTTC. It specifies CSARDPETVTQETQYF.

This clonotype was detected only a few times. V gene TRBV19 combines with J gene TRBJ1-1; D call uncertain. This CDR3 region has 15 residues. V lost 3 bases, J lost 0 bases, and 11 bases lay in between. Looked up from germline, CDR1 is LNHDA and CDR2 is SQIVND (reference sequence). CDR3 sequence: CASSISAALNTEAFF. CDR3 sequence (DNA): TGTGCCAGTAGTATTTCGGCAGCCTTGAACACTGAAGCTTTCTTT. Full variable domain (outside the CDR3, taken from reference TRBV19 and TRBJ1-1): DGGITQSPKYLFRKEGQNVTLSCEQNLNHDAMYWYRQDPGQGLRLIYYSQIVNDFQKGDIAEGYSVSREKKESFPLTVTSAQKNPTAFYLCASSISAALNTEAFFGQGTRLTVV.

The chain has TRBV20-1 and TRBJ1-1, with 8 positions matching TRBD1. The CDR3 sequence is 14 residues long. The germline V gene encodes CDR1 DFQATT and CDR2 SNEGSKA (reference sequence). CDR3: CIPPPDRGNTEAFF. In DNA form, the CDR3 reads TGCATCCCGCCCCCAGACAGGGGGAACACTGAAGCTTTCTTT.

The chain uses TRBV20-1 and TRBJ2-7, with 11 bases lining up with TRBD2. Germline V gene lookup returns CDR1 DFQATT and CDR2 SNEGSKA (reference sequence). The V and J ends lost 2 bases and 6 bases, in that order; junction bases with no gene match: 18. This CDR3 is built from 18 residues. In nucleotides, the CDR3 is TGCAGTGCTAGATCTGTGGAGCTAGCGGGGGGCAGCAGGGGCGAGCAGTACTTC. Translating gives CSARSVELAGGSRGEQYF.

This clonotype was seen more than once but under ten times. V usage is TRBV30 and J usage is TRBJ1-5; D remains unclear. The CDR3 contains 14 residues. Trimming took 0 bases from V and 5 from J, leaving 11 bases between them. Germline V lookup: CDR1 GTSNPN, CDR2 SVGIG (reference sequence). The CDR3 here is CAWSVGVGHQPQHF. DNA for the CDR3: TGTGCCTGGAGTGTCGGTGTAGGGCATCAGCCCCAGCATTTT.

The rearrangement joins TRBV19 to TRBJ1-2, with D tentatively TRBD1 (5 bases). Trimming removed 5 bases at V and 6 bases at J, with 13 bases between. Germline V CDR1 and CDR2: LNHDA, SQIVND (reference sequence). The CDR3 runs to 13 residues. The DNA for the CDR3 is TGTGCCAGTAGTCGAGGCAGGGCGGATGGCTACACCTTC. Translation gives CASSRGRADGYTF.

This clonotype was detected only a few times. The rearrangement links TRBV19 to TRBJ1-5, with a tentative D call TRBD1 (5 bases). V was clipped by 3 bases and J by 7 bases, with 7 bases between them. The CDR3 covers 12 residues. CDR1 and CDR2 (germline): LNHDA, SQIVND (reference sequence). CDR3 nucleotide sequence: TGTGCCAGTAGTATTCCAGGGCAGCCCCAGCATTTT. It translates to CASSIPGQPQHF. Filled out from reference TRBV19 and TRBJ1-5, the complete variable domain reads DGGITQSPKYLFRKEGQNVTLSCEQNLNHDAMYWYRQDPGQGLRLIYYSQIVNDFQKGDIAEGYSVSREKKESFPLTVTSAQKNPTAFYLCASSIPGQPQHFGDGTRLSIL.

CDR3 bases: TGTGCCAGCAGGAGGCGGGGACTAACCTACAATGAGCAGTTCTTC. It encodes CASRRRGLTYNEQFF. The V gene is TRBV6-2 or TRBV6-3, the J gene TRBJ2-1, with 7 bases that match TRBD2. Per the germline V gene, CDR1 is MNHEY and CDR2 is SVGEGT. V gave up 6 bases and J gave up 2 bases; unmatched junction bases: 7. CDR3 length equals 15 residues.

The CDR3 loop is CATSDLRGTGELFF. The DNA of the CDR3 is TGTGCCACCAGTGATTTGAGGGGTACCGGGGAGCTGTTTTTT. The chain couples TRBV24-1 to TRBJ2-2; D is possibly TRBD1 (5 bases). The CDR3 is 14 amino acids. Germline V CDR1 and CDR2: KGHDR, SFDVKD. V was pared by 0 bases and J by 5 bases, with 6 bases between.